Below, 5 T cell receptor beta chains from the same sample are listed, as sequenced in a study of T cell repertoires in cytomegalovirus infection. Each CDR3 protein is one row after TCRdb ran MiXCR on the reads. The sample lists approximately 730,000 distinct CDR3 sequences, around 35% occurring once. Antigen specificity for these receptors is unknown. Sequencing was performed on cultured PBMCs, taken from culture after CMV antigen stimulation. These receptors originate from a human donor in good health (CMV status not recorded). Some clones in this sample may be carry-over from other donors' samples.

There are a few counts of this clonotype. The chain is built from TRBV19 and TRBJ2-3; 10 positions match TRBD2. V dropped 1 base and J dropped 3; count of bases not matched to a gene: 4. Germline V lookup: CDR1 LNHDA, CDR2 SQIVND (reference sequence). The CDR3 is 16 residues long. CDR3 amino acids: CASSIALAGITDTQYF. CDR3 nucleotide sequence: TGTGCCAGTAGTATAGCACTAGCGGGAATAACAGATACGCAGTATTTT.

The chain links TRBV9 to TRBJ2-7, with 7 nucleotides matching TRBD2. The V gene end was trimmed by 0 bases and the J gene end by 1 base; junction bases not matched to a gene: 10. Germline V lookup: CDR1 SGDLS, CDR2 YYNGEE. There are 17 residues in the CDR3. The CDR3 sequence: CASSVAPSGTLSYEQYF. The DNA for the CDR3 is TGTGCCAGCAGCGTAGCGCCCAGCGGGACCCTATCCTACGAGCAGTACTTC.

This clonotype was observed a handful of times. This sequence joins TRBV6-1 and TRBJ2-2; D is possibly TRBD2 (6 bases). The CDR3 extends over 14 amino acids. Trimming pared 7 bases from V and 3 bases from J, leaving 12 bases between. Germline V gene data show CDR1 as MNHNS and CDR2 as SASEGT. CDR3 amino acids: CASTRRDYTGELFF. CDR3 sequence (DNA): TGTGCCAGCACAAGGAGGGACTACACCGGGGAGCTGTTTTTT.

V usage is TRBV15 and J usage is TRBJ2-3; D possibly corresponds to TRBD2 (6 bases). The CDR3 consists of 14 residues. CDR1 is LNHNV and CDR2 is YYDKDF in the germline V gene (reference sequence). The V gene lost 5 bases and the J gene lost 4 bases, with 13 bases spanning the gap. Here the CDR3 DNA reads TGTGCCACCAGCCGAAAATCTAGCGCAGATACGCAGTATTTT. It is translated as CATSRKSSADTQYF.

This clonotype was found many times. V is TRBV7-6 and J is TRBJ2-3; TRBD2 is a possible D gene (6 bases). V lost 5 bases, J lost 8 bases, and 14 bases lay in between. There are 13 residues in the CDR3. CDR1 SGHVS and CDR2 FNYEAQ come from the germline V gene. CDR3 DNA: TGTGCCAGCAGCCTACCGCTGGGGGGTACGCAGTATTTT. Protein sequence: CASSLPLGGTQYF.